The clone carrying this TCR beta chain has at least ten counts. What it recognizes is unknown. This sample is drawn from a study of identical twins. Study findings and constraints: Insertion counts were lower in abundant cord blood beta clonotypes, a trend that memory repertoires did not show. Excess sharing by twins proved weaker in beta out-of-frame sequences.

MiXCR, run by TCRdb on the 5' RACE reads, gives a single entry per CDR3 protein. Among roughly 750,000 distinct CDR3 sequences listed, 21% were seen once. The same specimen was also included in a second study, on T cells expressing NK-cell markers. That report adds: In sorted CD3+CD56+NKG2C+, CD3+CD56+NKG2C- and CD3+CD56-NKG2C+ T cells, TCR beta repertoires were obtained. Roughly 1.0-7.0% of CD8+ T cells in roughly six donors belonged to dominant NKG2C+ clonotypes.

Sequenced material: PBMCs. This TCR derives from a woman under 30 in good health.

The CDR3, as DNA: TGTGCCAGCAGCCAAGATCACGCTAGCGGGACCCTCGAGCAGTACTTC. Protein product: CASSQDHASGTLEQYF. The V and J genes are TRBV4-2 and TRBJ2-7; 9 nucleotides line up with TRBD2. V trimming: 0 bases; J trimming: 6 bases; junction bases outside the gene matches: 9. The CDR3 has 16 amino acids. Germline-derived CDR1 and CDR2 are LGHNA and YNFKEQ.